This TCR beta chain stems from a study of control samples from healthy donors and cancer patients (dated by TCRdb to between 2020 and 2021). CDR1 and CDR2 (SGHTA, FQGTGA) derive from the germline V gene. The CDR3 runs 14 amino acids, cysteine and phenylalanine included. The entry retains the CDR3 DNA only, 42 bases that are in frame from base 1. The germline V and J ends show losses of 3 bases and 4 bases respectively, and no gene match explains 2 bases of the junction. The library was obtained by the immunoSEQ multiplex PCR assay. TCRdb limited this immuneACCESS table to in-frame rearrangements with V and J called. A share of clones is missing; checked studies link under half to unresolved V genes, and the rest is unexplained. In all, the sample holds tens of thousands of clones, and approximately 89% of those were seen once. The top ten constitute 5.5% to 7% of the sample. In regard to this clone: Its antigen is not yet known. No base quality values were provided; no much bigger clone lies one nucleotide off.

The source is a man in his fifties or sixties in good health. The source material was blood. The chain is encoded by TRBV7-3 joined to TRBJ2-2; TRBD1 agrees with 7 junctional bases. For the CDR3, the sequence is CASSFGQATGELFF. The base sequence is TGTGCCAGCAGCTTCGGACAGGCCACCGGGGAGCTGTTTTTT.